This T cell receptor (beta chain) was sequenced for a study of OX40 agonist ivuxolimab in advanced cancers. As for the study in general: Patients were dosed intravenously with ivuxolimab at 0.01 to 10 mg/kg every 2 weeks. The dose-escalation group included hepatocellular carcinoma, melanoma, renal cell carcinoma and head and neck cancer.

Measured with immunoSEQ multiplex PCR; TCRdb has only the in-frame clones, and not every one. The data show about 39,000 clones, with roughly 92% seen just once and around 20% held by the top ten. Samples of blood were obtained at baseline, on cycle 4 day 1, and on cycle 7 day 1. The length of the CDR3 is 13 residues. Deletions cut 6 bases from V and 3 bases from J, with 12 bases between. The germline V gene encodes CDR1 MNHNS and CDR2 SASEGT. The chain links TRBV6-1 to TRBJ2-7; D is perhaps TRBD1 (5 bases). The clonotype was recovered from an adult with an advanced solid tumor such as melanoma, head and neck, liver or kidney cancer. This material consisted of CD4+ or CD8+ T cells sorted from blood, taken in a trial of the OX40 agonist ivuxolimab. In DNA form, the CDR3 reads TGTGCCAGCAGACCCCAGGGTGACTACGAGCAGTACTTC. Translated, it gives CASRPQGDYEQYF.